The 10 T cell receptor beta chains below all came from one sample that was sequenced in a study of cytomegalovirus exposure and HLA in healthy donors (dated by TCRdb to 2017 to 2019). Libraries were built with the immunoSEQ multiplex PCR assay. For the multiplex PCR, a mixture combining 60 forward primers for TCR Vbeta segments and 13 reverse primers for TCR Jbeta segments was used. TCRdb re-hosts the immuneACCESS table, in-frame sequences only. Its copies lack some clones; in the studies checked, an unresolved V gene accounts for under half of them, and the cause for the rest is not known. The sample table records around 150,000 clones; 75% of these occur just once. The ten biggest clones cover under 3% of the sample. The specimen sequenced was PBMCs. These receptors came from a woman in her forties or fifties in good health and CMV-seropositive.

The gene calls are TRBV5-1 and TRBJ2-7, with D possibly matching TRBD1 (6 bases). Per the germline V gene, CDR1 is SGHRS and CDR2 is YFSETQ. Trimming shortened V by 3 bases and J by 6 bases, and 10 bases separated the two germline ends. This CDR3 contains 12 residues. This CDR3 is CASSSQGFEQYF. Written as DNA, the CDR3 is TGCGCCAGCAGCTCGCAGGGGTTCGAGCAGTACTTC.

The chain combines TRBV5-1 with TRBJ2-7; D might be TRBD2 (5 bases). The CDR3 totals 15 residues. Germline CDR1 SGHRS, CDR2 YFSETQ. V lost 1 base and J lost 2, with 13 bases in between. The CDR3 coding sequence is TGCGCCAGCAGCTTGTTCTTACAGCGGCCCTACGAGCAGTACTTC. It specifies CASSLFLQRPYEQYF.

This chain uses TRBV7-8 with TRBJ2-2; TRBD1 matches at 9 bases. Per germline, CDR1 SGHVS and CDR2 FQNEAQ. The CDR3 extends over 15 amino acids. J was trimmed by 6 bases and V by 6 bases; bases with no gene match: 8. This CDR3 is CASRSQGAGSGELFF. The CDR3 DNA follows: TGTGCCAGCAGATCACAGGGGGCCGGGTCCGGGGAGCTGTTTTTT.

This clone turned up a few times. This chain uses TRBV4-1 with TRBJ2-3; 9 nucleotides agree with TRBD2. In germline, CDR1 is MGHRA, CDR2 YSYEKL. This CDR3 spans 16 amino acids. V dropped 4 bases and J dropped 0; count of bases not matched to a gene: 5. CDR3 amino acids: CASSLSGGPSTDTQYF. DNA of the CDR3: TGCGCCAGCAGCCTTAGCGGGGGACCCAGCACAGATACGCAGTATTTT.

The chain is built from TRBV5-1 and TRBJ1-1, with D hard to call. Germline V gene lookup returns CDR1 SGHRS and CDR2 YFSETQ. This CDR3 region has 14 residues. Trimming cost V 6 bases and J 1 base, with 13 bases left between them. The CDR3 coding sequence is TGCGCCAGCAACGACTATGATGGGAACACTGAAGCTTTCTTT. It translates to CASNDYDGNTEAFF.

The CDR3 loop reads CASSLTGSYNEQFF. CDR3 nucleotide sequence: TGTGCCAGCAGCTTAACAGGCTCCTACAATGAGCAGTTCTTC. The V and J genes are TRBV7-7 and TRBJ2-1; TRBD1 is a possible D gene (5 bases). This CDR3 has 14 amino acids. Trimming removed 2 bases from V and 0 bases from J, with 5 bases in between. Germline V gene lookup returns CDR1 SSHAT and CDR2 FNYEAQ (reference sequence).

The V gene is TRBV2, the J gene TRBJ1-3; tentatively, D is TRBD1 (6 bases). Germline CDR1 reads SNHLY; CDR2 reads FYNNEI. The ends were cut back, 4 bases at V and 4 bases at J, with 17 bases in the middle. CDR3 length equals 16 residues. This chain's CDR3 is CASSVFPTGTGNTIYF. The CDR3 nucleotides are TGTGCCAGCAGTGTTTTCCCGACAGGCACGGGAAACACCATATATTTT.

The chain uses TRBV29-1 and TRBJ1-2; 8 bases are a match to TRBD1. CDR3 length: 14 residues. The germline CDR1 and CDR2 sequences are SQVTM and ANQGSEA. Unmatched junction bases numbered 8, after V lost 4 bases and J lost 4 bases. The CDR3 DNA follows: TGCAGCGTTGCGGGGCCAGGGGGCGGCTATGGCTACACCTTC. As protein: CSVAGPGGGYGYTF.

The rearrangement links TRBV6-1 to TRBJ2-5; D perhaps matches TRBD1 (6 bases). The V gene's germline CDR1 is MNHNS and CDR2 SASEGT. Trimming pared 1 base from V and 4 bases from J, leaving 13 bases between. This CDR3 has 15 amino acids. The DNA for the CDR3 is TGTGCCAGCAGTGAAGATAGGGGGATTGGAGAGACCCAGTACTTC. Protein product: CASSEDRGIGETQYF.

The J gene is TRBJ2-1, the V gene TRBV5-1; D call uncertain. Germline V gene lookup returns CDR1 SGHRS and CDR2 YFSETQ. CDR3 length: 15 amino acids. V lost 0 bases, J lost 4 bases, and 11 bases lay in between. CDR3 bases: TGCGCCAGCAGCTTGGAAGCGTTTGGATACAATGAGCAGTTCTTC. Translating gives CASSLEAFGYNEQFF.